These 30 T cell receptor beta chains were sequenced from one sample in a study of cytomegalovirus exposure and HLA in healthy donors. It was with 60 Vbeta and 13 Jbeta primers that the PCR ran. Method: immunoSEQ multiplex PCR; TCRdb's copy keeps in-frame clones and lacks some. The profile shows some 150,000 clones, approximately 79% of them singletons. The sample consisted of PBMCs. These receptor sequences come from a male donor in good health and CMV-seronegative.

J is TRBJ2-2 and V is TRBV10-2; D is ambiguous. The CDR3 extends over 13 amino acids. Germline V gene sequence: CDR1 WSHSY, CDR2 SAAADI. V was clipped by 4 bases and J by 8 bases, with 11 bases between them. CDR3 sequence reads: CASSVGYGGELFF. As DNA, the CDR3 is TGCGCCAGCAGTGTTGGGTACGGGGGGGAGCTGTTTTTT.

This sequence joins TRBV9 and TRBJ2-3; D may be TRBD2 (7 bases). CDR1 SGDLS and CDR2 YYNGEE come from the germline V gene. V was trimmed by 0 bases and J by 3 bases, leaving 14 bases between them. The CDR3 loop spans 16 amino acids. The CDR3 region is CASSVVPGEGTDTQYF. The CDR3, as DNA: TGTGCCAGCAGCGTAGTACCAGGGGAGGGGACAGATACGCAGTATTTT.

This clone was recorded once. The chain uses TRBV2 and TRBJ1-1; a possible D gene is TRBD1 (5 bases). This CDR3 has 13 amino acids. Germline values: CDR1 SNHLY, CDR2 FYNNEI. V was cut by 7 bases and J by 4 bases, with 13 bases left in between. The CDR3: CASTPRGGTEAFF. CDR3 DNA sequence: TGTGCCAGCACCCCTCGGGGGGGCACTGAAGCTTTCTTT.

This chain connects TRBV6-5 to TRBJ1-2; no clear D gene. CDR1 MNHEY and CDR2 SVGAGI come from the germline V gene. The V end lost 2 bases, the J end lost 8 bases, and 12 bases lay between the germline ends. The CDR3 is 13 amino acids. CDR3 in amino acids: CASSYHSTEGYTF. The CDR3 region has the DNA TGTGCCAGCAGTTACCATTCAACGGAGGGCTACACCTTC.

The table lists this clone with a count of one. The chain couples TRBV9 to TRBJ2-1; TRBD1 is a possible D gene (6 bases). Trimming cost V 0 bases and J 4 bases, with 14 bases left between them. The CDR3 loop spans 16 amino acids. In germline, CDR1 is SGDLS, CDR2 YYNGEE. The DNA for the CDR3 is TGTGCCAGCAGCGTAGCCAGGGGAAGGGGATACAATGAGCAGTTCTTC. Protein: CASSVARGRGYNEQFF.

V is TRBV30 and J is TRBJ2-3; D is perhaps TRBD2 (7 bases). In germline, CDR1 is GTSNPN, CDR2 SVGIG (reference sequence). This CDR3 comprises 15 residues. With 5 bases removed from V and 4 bases from J, the gap between germline ends came to 19 bases. CDR3 in DNA: TGTGCCTGGGCACCCGGGGGGCCGCTCCCAGATACGCAGTATTTT. Translated, it gives CAWAPGGPLPDTQYF.

This clone came up once. CDR3 nucleotides: TGTGCCAGCAGCTTGCGATTAGCGGGGTACCAAGAGACCCAGTACTTC. This translates into CASSLRLAGYQETQYF. This chain links TRBV5-6 with TRBJ2-5, with 8 nucleotides matching TRBD2. Losses at the gene ends were 1 base for V and 0 bases for J; bases not matched to a gene: 5. This CDR3 spans 16 amino acids. Germline V CDR1 and CDR2: SGHDT, YYEEEE.

V gene TRBV19 combines with J gene TRBJ1-2; TRBD1 is a possible D gene (5 bases). V was clipped by 7 bases and J by 4 bases, with 16 bases between them. Germline V lookup: CDR1 LNHDA, CDR2 SQIVND (reference sequence). The CDR3 is made up of 14 amino acids. CDR3 residues: CASNSVREGYGYTF. The CDR3 bases are TGTGCCAGTAATAGCGTCAGGGAGGGCTATGGCTACACCTTC.

The chain links TRBV7-2 to TRBJ2-7; the D is unclear. CDR1 SGHTA and CDR2 FQGNSA come from the germline V gene. V was clipped by 5 bases and J by 3 bases, with 11 bases between them. This CDR3 is 13 amino acids long. The CDR3 protein is CASSLASFYEQYF. The CDR3 DNA sequence: TGTGCCAGCAGCCTTGCCAGTTTCTACGAGCAGTACTTC.

V is TRBV30 and J is TRBJ1-1, with 10 bases lining up with TRBD1. This CDR3 has 15 residues. Per germline, CDR1 GTSNPN and CDR2 SVGIG (reference sequence). Trimming took 3 bases from V and 5 from J; bases not matched to a gene: 9. This CDR3 is CAWRDPGQGKTEAFF. The CDR3 DNA sequence: TGTGCCTGGAGGGATCCGGGACAGGGGAAAACTGAAGCTTTCTTT.

The chain combines TRBV6-5 with TRBJ2-3, with D perhaps matching TRBD2 (6 bases). Germline V gene sequence: CDR1 MNHEY, CDR2 SVGAGI. Trimming pared 6 bases from V and 2 bases from J, leaving 9 bases between. This CDR3 region has 13 residues. CDR3 DNA sequence: TGTGCCAGCAGACGGAGGGCCACAGATACGCAGTATTTT. It yields the protein CASRRRATDTQYF.

The V and J genes are TRBV12-5 and TRBJ2-1; the D gene is possibly TRBD2 (6 bases). This CDR3 contains 14 residues. Germline values: CDR1 LGHNT, CDR2 FRNRAP. The V gene lost 6 bases and the J gene lost 0 bases, with 9 bases spanning the gap. Written as DNA, the CDR3 is TGTGCTAGTGGGGGACTCGGCTCCTACAATGAGCAGTTCTTC. The encoded protein is CASGGLGSYNEQFF.

The rearrangement uses TRBV6-5 and TRBJ1-4, with TRBD1 as a possible D gene (6 bases). The germline V and J ends were trimmed by 2 bases and 8 bases, with 18 bases remaining between them. The CDR3 length is 16 residues. Germline CDR1 MNHEY, CDR2 SVGAGI. CDR3 bases: TGTGCCAGCAGTTACCCCCCGGGGGGGCAGATAGAAAAACTGTTTTTT. Its protein product is CASSYPPGGQIEKLFF.

The rearrangement uses TRBV7-2 and TRBJ2-3; 9 positions match TRBD2. The germline V gene has CDR1 SGHTA and CDR2 FQGNSA. The trim removed 6 bases at V and 5 bases at J, leaving 15 bases unmatched. The CDR3 is 17 residues long. The CDR3 bases are TGTGCCAGCAGACTTAGTGTTGCGGGAGGGCCGGGAGATACGCAGTATTTT. It translates to CASRLSVAGGPGDTQYF. Variable domain in full (rest from reference TRBV7-2 and TRBJ2-3): GAGVSQSPSNKVTEKGKDVELRCDPISGHTALYWYRQSLGQGLEFLIYFQGNSAPDKSGLPSDRFSAERTGGSVSTLTIQRTQQEDSAVYLCASRLSVAGGPGDTQYFGPGTRLTVL.

The V and J genes are TRBV5-1 and TRBJ1-2; D remains ambiguous. Between the trimmed V and J ends, which lost 0 bases and 3 bases, there was a span of 6 bases. Germline lookup yields CDR1 SGHRS and CDR2 YFSETQ. The CDR3 spans 13 residues. CDR3 amino acids: CASSLALDYGYTF. CDR3 sequence (DNA): TGCGCCAGCAGCTTGGCACTGGACTATGGCTACACCTTC. The full variable domain, its missing parts supplied by reference TRBV5-1 and TRBJ1-2, is KAGVTQTPRYLIKTRGQQVTLSCSPISGHRSVSWYQQTPGQGLQFLFEYFSETQRNKGNFPGRFSGRQFSNSRSEMNVSTLELGDSALYLCASSLALDYGYTFGSGTRLTVV.

The rearrangement links TRBV6-5 to TRBJ2-1, with TRBD1 matching over 9 bases. The trim removed 6 bases at V and 8 bases at J, leaving 5 bases unmatched. The CDR3 totals 13 residues. Germline CDR1 and CDR2: MNHEY and SVGAGI. The CDR3: CASRDRGWDEQFF. As DNA, the CDR3 is TGTGCCAGCAGGGACAGGGGTTGGGATGAGCAGTTCTTC.

The V call is TRBV7-2, the J call TRBJ1-5; 8 nucleotides line up with TRBD1. Germline CDR1 and CDR2: SGHTA and FQGNSA. V lost 4 bases to trimming and J lost 6 bases; unmatched junction nucleotides: 5. This CDR3 spans 14 amino acids. The DNA of the CDR3 is TGTGCCAGCAGCTCCGAGACAGGGGTTCAGCCCCAGCATTTT. Translated, it gives CASSSETGVQPQHF.

This rearrangement joins TRBV6-7 to TRBJ1-5; TRBD1 matches at 9 bases. TRBV6-7 is an open reading frame, and its role is uncertain. J gave up 5 bases and V 0 bases, and 11 bases lay outside the gene matches. The CDR3 loop spans 18 amino acids. This CDR3 reads CASSYSGTGTGYDQPQHF. In DNA, the CDR3 is TGTGCCAGCAGTTACTCGGGGACCGGGACAGGGTACGATCAGCCCCAGCATTTT.

The V and J genes are TRBV5-5 and TRBJ2-2; D perhaps matches TRBD1 (6 bases). Trimming removed 0 bases from V and 3 bases from J, with 6 bases in between. CDR3 length equals 14 residues. Germline V gene data show CDR1 as SGHKS and CDR2 as YYEKEE (reference sequence). The CDR3, as DNA: TGTGCCAGCAGCTTGGGACAGGACACCGGGGAGCTGTTTTTT. Protein: CASSLGQDTGELFF. Full variable domain (remainder filled in from reference TRBV5-5 and TRBJ2-2): DAGVTQSPTHLIKTRGQQVTLRCSPISGHKSVSWYQQVLGQGPQFIFQYYEKEERGRGNFPDRFSARQFPNYSSELNVNALLLGDSALYLCASSLGQDTGELFFGEGSRLTVL.

The chain uses TRBV5-1 and TRBJ1-6; D unresolved. Germline loops: CDR1 SGHRS, CDR2 YFSETQ. V gave up 0 bases and J gave up 7 bases, with 11 bases separating them. This CDR3 region has 15 residues. CDR3 sequence: CASSLAAGENSPLHF. CDR3 DNA: TGCGCCAGCAGCTTGGCGGCAGGCGAGAATTCACCCCTCCACTTT.

The rearrangement joins TRBV6-5 to TRBJ1-2; D is possibly TRBD1 (6 bases). Germline CDR1 is MNHEY and CDR2 is SVGAGI. This CDR3 is 12 amino acids long. The CDR3 sequence: CKTGTRVNGYTF. CDR3 sequence (DNA): TGTAAGACCGGGACAAGGGTGAATGGCTACACCTTC.

The chain is built from TRBV7-2 and TRBJ2-5; 12 bases line up with TRBD2. CDR1 is SGHTA and CDR2 is FQGNSA in the germline V gene. With 5 bases clipped from V and 5 bases from J, the junction kept 12 bases outside the gene matches. The CDR3 has 17 residues. CDR3 sequence: CASSLRPSGRAEETQYF. The CDR3 bases are TGTGCCAGCAGCCTCAGGCCTAGCGGGAGGGCCGAGGAGACCCAGTACTTC. Full variable domain (remainder filled in from reference TRBV7-2 and TRBJ2-5): GAGVSQSPSNKVTEKGKDVELRCDPISGHTALYWYRQSLGQGLEFLIYFQGNSAPDKSGLPSDRFSAERTGGSVSTLTIQRTQQEDSAVYLCASSLRPSGRAEETQYFGPGTRLLVL.

V gene TRBV27 combines with J gene TRBJ2-1; TRBD2 is a possible D gene (7 bases). V dropped 7 bases and J dropped 9 bases, with 16 bases sitting between them. From germline, CDR1 is MNHEY and CDR2 SMNVEV (reference sequence). This CDR3 has 13 residues. For the CDR3, the DNA is TGTGCCAGCAAGAGGGGGGGACCCACTGAGCAGTTCTTC. It translates to CASKRGGPTEQFF.

V and J are TRBV7-2 and TRBJ1-5; TRBD1 might be the D (6 bases). Trimming cost V 5 bases and J 3 bases, with 20 bases left between them. Germline assignment: CDR1 SGHTA and CDR2 FQGNSA. The CDR3 contains 17 residues. CDR3 DNA sequence: TGTGCCAGCAGCCCGAACCCGCTGGGGACACCCAATCAGCCCCAGCATTTT. This sequence encodes CASSPNPLGTPNQPQHF. The entire variable domain, with the rest obtained from reference TRBV7-2 and TRBJ1-5, is as follows: GAGVSQSPSNKVTEKGKDVELRCDPISGHTALYWYRQSLGQGLEFLIYFQGNSAPDKSGLPSDRFSAERTGGSVSTLTIQRTQQEDSAVYLCASSPNPLGTPNQPQHFGDGTRLSIL.

The rearrangement joins TRBV18 to TRBJ2-2; 8 bases agree with TRBD1. From germline, CDR1 is KGHSH and CDR2 LQKENI. The CDR3 runs 15 residues. Trimming took 3 bases from V and 3 from J; bases not matched to a gene: 3. This CDR3 reads CASSPPGGDTGELFF. CDR3 DNA sequence: TGTGCCAGCTCACCCCCAGGGGGCGACACCGGGGAGCTGTTTTTT.

V gene TRBV5-8 combines with J gene TRBJ2-1; 10 bases fit TRBD2. Looked up from germline, CDR1 is SGHTS and CDR2 is YDEGEE. The CDR3 is made up of 17 amino acids. Germline trimming cut 4 bases from V and 7 bases from J; bases unmatched to any gene: 14. DNA of the CDR3: TGTGCCAGCAGCACGGGTGGGGGGCTAGCGGGAGCAAATGAGCAGTTCTTC. This gives the protein CASSTGGGLAGANEQFF. Complete variable domain (other parts from reference TRBV5-8 and TRBJ2-1): EAGVTQSPTHLIKTRGQQATLRCSPISGHTSVYWYQQALGLGLQFLLWYDEGEERNRGNFPPRFSGRQFPNYSSELNVNALELEDSALYLCASSTGGGLAGANEQFFGPGTRLTVL.

The gene calls are TRBV9 and TRBJ1-4; 12 bases map to TRBD1. Germline values: CDR1 SGDLS, CDR2 YYNGEE. The V gene end was trimmed by 3 bases and the J gene end by 5 bases; junction bases not matched to a gene: 11. The CDR3 is 18 amino acids. Written as DNA, the CDR3 is TGTGCCAGCAGCGGCACCGGGACAGGGGGCGCCAGGAATGAAAAACTGTTTTTT. It codes for CASSGTGTGGARNEKLFF.

The J gene is TRBJ1-2, the V gene TRBV29-1, with 8 bases aligning to TRBD1. This CDR3 is built from 13 residues. In germline, CDR1 is SQVTM, CDR2 ANQGSEA. The V gene end was trimmed by 6 bases and the J gene end by 4 bases; junction bases not matched to a gene: 7. Here the CDR3 DNA reads TGCAGCGTGAGGGACCAGGGGGCCTATGGCTACACCTTC. This codes for CSVRDQGAYGYTF.

This chain joins TRBV7-9 and TRBJ1-1, with TRBD1 matching 8 bases. Germline V lookup: CDR1 SEHNR, CDR2 FQNEAQ (reference sequence). V shed 4 bases, J shed 4 bases, and the junction held 5 bases outside the gene matches. This CDR3 is 14 amino acids long. CDR3 DNA sequence: TGTGCCAGCAGCTCGACAGGGGTGAGCACTGAAGCTTTCTTT. Its protein product is CASSSTGVSTEAFF.

The genes are TRBV9 and TRBJ1-1; 7 positions agree with TRBD1. CDR1 SGDLS and CDR2 YYNGEE come from the germline V gene. The CDR3 length is 19 residues. J lost 0 bases, V lost 4 bases, and 18 bases had no gene match. As DNA, the CDR3 is TGTGCCAGCAGCACCCAAACGGGGGCGGACAGGCTAATGAACACTGAAGCTTTCTTT. Amino acid sequence: CASSTQTGADRLMNTEAFF.